This T cell receptor beta chain was captured by sequencing in a study of cytomegalovirus exposure and HLA in healthy donors. Whole-study results and caveats: In an earlier analysis, most TCR beta V segments were productive about 87% or about 30% of the time.

To note about this clone: Antigen unknown.

This PCR relied on a set of 60 Vbeta primers and 13 Jbeta primers. Sequencing was performed with immunoSEQ multiplex PCR; in TCRdb, only in-frame clones are kept and a portion is missing. Of some 200,000 clones listed, more than 60% were seen once; the top ten hold 3.1%. Sequencing was done on a sample of PBMCs. The TCR comes from a female donor in good health and CMV-seronegative.

Written as DNA, the CDR3 is TGCGCCAGCAGCTTGGAGTTTAGCAGGGTCACCCACGAGCAGTACTTC. Translation gives CASSLEFSRVTHEQYF. V usage is TRBV5-1 and J usage is TRBJ2-7; TRBD1 might be the D (5 bases). Per germline, CDR1 SGHRS and CDR2 YFSETQ. Trimming removed 0 bases at V and 5 bases at J, with 18 bases between. The CDR3 runs to 16 residues.